This T cell receptor beta chain was sequenced for a study of siplizumab effects on memory and regulatory T cells. V dropped 10 bases and J dropped 3; count of bases not matched to a gene: 5. The CDR3 spans 13 residues. The germline V gene encodes CDR1 WSHSY and CDR2 SAAADI. Repertoires were generated with immunoSEQ multiplex PCR, while TCRdb's copy carries only in-frame clones and drops some. Altogether approximately 110,000 clones are present, just over 90% being singletons, with the ten largest covering about 0.7%. Sequenced input: Tregs sorted from blood. J is TRBJ1-5 and V is TRBV10-2; 8 bases are shared with TRBD1. This TCR came from a human donor in good health. Here the CDR3 reads CATRTGPNQPQHF. Here the CDR3 DNA reads TGCGCCACGAGGACAGGGCCCAATCAGCCCCAGCATTTT.